This T cell receptor beta chain was retrieved from a study of blood T cell repertoires in COVID-19. Study background: T cells, B-cell-depleted T cells, or PBMCs provided the cDNA or gDNA that served as material.

Which cohort a participant joined came from the clinical history participants gave. All recovered Cohort 3 donors got two negative PCRs, got clearance, or saw symptom resolution. The CDR3 sequence is 15 residues long. V was clipped by 5 bases and J by 5 bases; unmatched bases: 9. Per germline, CDR1 ENHRY and CDR2 SYGVKD. In the original analysis: The authors estimated nucleated cell counts from reference gene primer amplification. Here immunoSEQ multiplex PCR was the method, and the copy in TCRdb shows in-frame clones only, minus some. The V and J calls and clone size were taken over from that table, and D and trimming were inferred from the DNA. The profile shows roughly 250,000 clones, 85% to 90% of them singletons.

The chain is built from TRBV10-3 and TRBJ2-7, with TRBD1 identical over 10 bases. This receptor was obtained from a woman between 50 and 59 years old who had recovered from COVID-19. Sequenced: PBMCs or T cells enriched from blood (not recorded which). CDR3 in DNA: TGTGCCATCAGTCATCCGACAGGGGGCTGGAACGAGCAGTACTTC. Protein: CAISHPTGGWNEQYF.